A selection of T cell receptor beta chains follows, all from one sample in a study of CD8 T cells in ankylosing spondylitis. TCRdb re-called the 5' RACE reads with MiXCR, one entry per CDR3 protein. The profile covers a few hundred thousand distinct CDR3 sequences, with approximately 20% appearing a single time and around 7.8% taken by the ten largest. The material sequenced was blood, either unsorted or a sorted T cell fraction (not recorded which). All receptors derive from a male donor with ankylosing spondylitis or in good health (not recorded which). The conserved cysteine and the conserved F or W are not part of the CDR3 here. The size entry is marked missing in some rows and otherwise reads once, few, many or a size class.

TRBV5-1	.	TRBJ2-5	ASSPSSGNQETQY
TRBV12-3/TRBV12-4	few	TRBJ1-1	ASSLVGLEAEAF
TRBV5-1	.	TRBJ2-1	ASSLDSTENEQF
TRBV27	few	TRBJ2-3	ASSLTSGNADTQY
TRBV2	few	TRBJ2-1	AIGDVQF
TRBV29-1	many	TRBJ2-2	SGNRGRTGELF
TRBV5-1	few	TRBJ2-1	ASSLAGFEQF
TRBV10-1	many	TRBJ2-5	ASSASGGGQETQY
TRBV4-1	few	TRBJ2-3	ASSQAAGYTDTQY
TRBV7-2	once	TRBJ2-5	ASSSLRGVKETQY
TRBV7-7	.	TRBJ2-5	ASSLDRQQETQY
TRBV5-1	few	TRBJ2-3	ASSLSLAGSTDTQY
TRBV5-1	many	TRBJ1-4	ASSLGGFEKLF
TRBV20-1	many	TRBJ1-6	SGQGAENSPLH
TRBV6-6	many	TRBJ1-1	ASSLGLGTEAF
TRBV6-1	.	TRBJ2-1	ASSPVEGLYNEQF
TRBV9	.	TRBJ2-2	ASSVPRGTGELF
TRBV6-1	.	TRBJ1-4	ASSVLQGDHEKLF
TRBV5-5	many	TRBJ2-1	ASRRLAGGLNEQF
TRBV7-2	.	TRBJ2-2	ASSKTVTTGELF
TRBV10-3	many	TRBJ2-3	AISATDTQY
TRBV7-6	.	TRBJ2-3	ASSLGPYSSTGVRTDTQY
TRBV7-6	.	TRBJ2-3	ASSASMGAPSTDTQY
TRBV6-1	.	TRBJ1-2	ASRGRGANYGYT
TRBV5-1	many	TRBJ2-3	ASSLPGTTSDTQY
TRBV28	.	TRBJ2-3	ATGQGTPDTQY
TRBV24-1	few	TRBJ1-5	ATSDLYSDQPQH
TRBV20-1	many	TRBJ2-1	SARRRSRDRARNEQF
TRBV28	.	TRBJ2-2	ASSSGGRGTGELF
TRBV5-1	few	TRBJ2-1	ASSLAGELWVEQF
TRBV6-1	many	TRBJ2-3	ASEMWVAGVGDTQY
TRBV27	.	TRBJ1-5	ASKIRGQLSNQPQH
TRBV5-1	few	TRBJ2-1	ASSFRTDASYNEQF
TRBV10-3	few	TRBJ2-3	AIKVPQGVTDTQY
TRBV11-1	.	TRBJ1-1	ASTKTGTAAF
TRBV7-3	.	TRBJ1-4	ASSQGRNEKLF
TRBV20-1	few	TRBJ2-1	SARDQGRGEQF
TRBV27	few	TRBJ2-2	ASSLSPLNTGELF
TRBV9	.	TRBJ2-3	ASSLWDGPLPPNTQY
TRBV5-1	few	TRBJ2-3	ASSLAERTSTDTQY
TRBV28	few	TRBJ2-5	ASSLSLAGVETQY
TRBV6-5	many	TRBJ2-2	ASSYPSGGGSTGELF
TRBV5-1	.	TRBJ2-5	ASSRDAERETQY
TRBV5-6	many	TRBJ2-4	ASSRGDIILAKNIQY
TRBV20-1	many	TRBJ2-5	SGPLGWTGGAQETQY
TRBV7-3	.	TRBJ2-1	ASSLGSANEQF